One sample yielded the 27 T cell receptor beta chains listed below, sequenced in a study of metastatic and nonmetastatic thyroid tumors. Among the patients, none had received any treatment before thyroid surgery. TCRdb re-processed the PCR reads through MiXCR. The sample contains about 90,000 clones, 8.6% of which appear only once. Sequenced sample: blood. The source is a female donor with papillary thyroid cancer or a benign thyroid nodule (not recorded which). Some clones in this sample may be carry-over from other donors' samples.

This clone has at least ten counts. This chain connects TRBV6-1 to TRBJ2-2, with TRBD2 matching 8 bases. Germline V gives CDR1 MNHNS, CDR2 SASEGT. Unmatched junction bases numbered 13, after V lost 6 bases and J lost 7 bases. The CDR3 contains 16 residues. CDR3 residues: CASSPPGGGLGGELFF. The CDR3 region has the DNA TGTGCCAGCAGCCCCCCTGGCGGGGGGTTGGGCGGGGAGCTGTTTTTT.

This clone qualifies as medium-sized. This sequence joins TRBV6-1 and TRBJ1-2; TRBD1 matches 9 bases. Per germline, CDR1 MNHNS and CDR2 SASEGT. Germline trimming cut 7 bases from V and 1 base from J; bases unmatched to any gene: 7. CDR3 length: 15 amino acids. This CDR3 is CASKIQGALNYGYTF. The CDR3 region has the DNA TGTGCCAGCAAAATACAGGGGGCACTTAACTATGGCTACACCTTC.

The chain joins TRBV18 to TRBJ2-5; D not certain. In germline, CDR1 is KGHSH, CDR2 LQKENI. Trimming removed 1 base at V and 4 bases at J, with 4 bases between. CDR3 length: 12 residues. CDR3 residues: CASSPLPETQYF. The CDR3 DNA follows: TGTGCCAGCTCACCACTTCCAGAGACCCAGTACTTC.

This clone is deemed medium-sized. V usage is TRBV6-1 and J usage is TRBJ1-2, with 8 nucleotides matching TRBD1. CDR1 and CDR2 from the germline V gene are MNHNS and SASEGT. V was pared by 3 bases and J by 5 bases, with 11 bases of the junction left unmatched. This CDR3 is 16 amino acids long. The CDR3 DNA reads TGTGCCAGCAGTGACCCTCCCCAACAGGGGGGATATGGCTACACCTTC. Its translation is CASSDPPQQGGYGYTF.

This clone was counted many times. A much bigger clone sits one base away, suggesting this may be a read error. The V gene is TRBV6-1, the J gene TRBJ1-1; maybe TRBD1 (5 bases). CDR1 is MNHNS and CDR2 is SASEGT in the germline V gene. With 3 bases removed from V and 0 bases from J, the gap between germline ends came to 14 bases. The CDR3 consists of 16 residues. CDR3 loop: CASSDTRESMNTEAFF. In DNA, the CDR3 is TGTGCCAGCAGTGATACCAGGGAATCCATGAACACTGAAGCTTTCTTT.

This clone was observed many times. The V call is TRBV28, the J call TRBJ1-2; D call uncertain. V lost 5 bases and J 3 bases, leaving 16 bases between the germline ends. The CDR3 consists of 15 residues. Germline loops: CDR1 MDHEN, CDR2 SYDVKM. The DNA of the CDR3 is TGTGCCAGCAGTCGAGACGGCGGGCAGGACTATGGCTACACCTTC. It translates to CASSRDGGQDYGYTF.

This clone was counted many times. The chain uses TRBV6-1 and TRBJ2-7; 7 bases align to TRBD1. The CDR3 has 17 amino acids. Germline trimming cut 2 bases from V and 1 base from J; bases unmatched to any gene: 11. The V gene's germline CDR1 is MNHNS and CDR2 SASEGT. The CDR3 loop reads CASSETWGTDKSYEQYF. The CDR3 DNA follows: TGTGCCAGCAGTGAAACGTGGGGGACAGATAAATCCTACGAGCAGTACTTC.

This clone was counted many times. The chain joins TRBV6-4 to TRBJ2-2, with a tentative D call TRBD1 (6 bases). V lost 8 bases, J lost 3 bases, and 10 bases lay in between. Looked up from germline, CDR1 is MRHNA and CDR2 is SNTAGT. The CDR3 covers 13 residues. The CDR3 protein is CASEAGDTGELFF. The CDR3 coding sequence is TGTGCCAGCGAGGCAGGGGACACCGGGGAGCTGTTTTTT.

This clone was seen repeatedly, ten times or more. The germline gene is not matched at one end of the junction; a read error may be the cause. The chain couples TRBV6-1 to TRBJ2-3; the match to TRBD2 covers 9 bases. Per germline, CDR1 MNHNS and CDR2 SASEGT. The CDR3 totals 14 residues. The CDR3 DNA is TGTGCCAGCAGAGCGGGGGGCGTCACAAATACGCAGTATTTT. Amino acid sequence: CASRAGGVTNTQYF.

This clone was recorded many times. V is TRBV25-1 and J is TRBJ1-1; D gene ambiguous. Between the trimmed V and J ends, which lost 4 bases and 0 bases, there was a span of 0 bases. This CDR3 is 11 amino acids long. The V gene's germline CDR1 is MGHDK and CDR2 SYGVNS. CDR3 nucleotides: TGTGCCAGCAGTGTGAACACTGAAGCTTTCTTT. This gives the protein CASSVNTEAFF. The full variable domain, completed using reference TRBV25-1 and TRBJ1-1, is EADIYQTPRYLVIGTGKKITLECSQTMGHDKMYWYQQDPGMELHLIHYSYGVNSTEKGDLSSESTVSRIRTEHFPLTLESARPSHTSQYLCASSVNTEAFFGQGTRLTVV.

This clone was seen repeatedly, ten times or more. The rearrangement joins TRBV4-1 to TRBJ2-1; D not resolved. Trimming shortened V by 1 base and J by 3 bases, and 19 bases separated the two germline ends. CDR3 length: 18 residues. In germline, CDR1 is MGHRA, CDR2 YSYEKL. The CDR3 DNA is TGCGCCAGCAGCCAAGGGTCGGTGGTTAATGACTTCTACAATGAGCAGTTCTTC. It translates to CASSQGSVVNDFYNEQFF.

The chain combines TRBV19 with TRBJ2-4, with 11 nucleotides matching TRBD2. This CDR3 region has 16 residues. Germline lookup yields CDR1 LNHDA and CDR2 SQIVND (reference sequence). CDR3 region: CGSWASGGQAKNIQYF. In nucleotides, the CDR3 is TGTGGTTCATGGGCTAGCGGGGGGCAAGCCAAAAACATTCAGTACTTC.

The chain uses TRBV20-1 and TRBJ2-7, with D uncertain. CDR1 is DFQATT, CDR2 SNEGSKA, per germline (reference sequence). The V end lost 2 bases, the J end lost 0 bases, and 11 bases lay between the germline ends. The CDR3 is made up of 14 amino acids. Here the CDR3 reads CSARNTRSSYEQYF. The CDR3 coding sequence is TGCAGTGCTAGAAACACTCGAAGCTCCTACGAGCAGTACTTC.

There are many counts of this clone. The chain links TRBV24-1 to TRBJ2-3, with TRBD2 matching over 12 bases. After removal of 3 bases from V and 7 bases from J, the junction contained 4 bases not matched to a gene. The CDR3 spans 15 residues. The germline CDR1 and CDR2 sequences are KGHDR and SFDVKD. CDR3 amino acids: CATSDLAGGRNTQYF. CDR3 coding DNA: TGTGCCACCAGTGATCTAGCGGGGGGGCGAAATACGCAGTATTTT.

Notes on this clone: Other DNA sequences in this sample translate to the same CDR3. CDR3 sequence (DNA): TGTGCCAGCAGCCCCGGAGGGGGGAATGAGCAGTTCTTC. It is translated as CASSPGGGNEQFF. V usage is TRBV5-6 and J usage is TRBJ2-1; D tentatively reads TRBD1 or TRBD2 (6 bases each). The CDR3 extends over 13 amino acids. CDR1 is SGHDT and CDR2 is YYEEEE in the germline V gene. V was shortened by 4 bases and J by 7 bases, with 12 bases between the two germline ends.

This clone was seen only a few times. V gene TRBV27 combines with J gene TRBJ2-3, with TRBD1 matching 7 bases. The CDR3 runs to 15 residues. V lost 6 bases and J lost 2; bases outside the gene matches: 8. The V gene's germline CDR1 is MNHEY and CDR2 SMNVEV (reference sequence). The chain's CDR3 is CASSEDRSYTDTQYF. CDR3 sequence (DNA): TGTGCCAGCAGCGAGGACAGGTCCTACACAGATACGCAGTATTTT.

This clone has just a few counts. A much larger clonotype is one base distant, so this may be a read error. This sequence joins TRBV3-1 and TRBJ2-1; 10 bases are a match to TRBD2. CDR1 LGHDT and CDR2 YNNKEL come from the germline V gene (reference sequence). There are 16 residues in the CDR3. The CDR3 protein is CAGSPHASGGKNEQFF. CDR3 coding DNA: TGTGCCGGCAGCCCTCACGCTAGCGGGGGAAAGAATGAGCAGTTCTTC.

This clone was counted many times. This chain uses TRBV28 with TRBJ1-6; D not certain. Germline V gene sequence: CDR1 MDHEN, CDR2 SYDVKM. There are 15 residues in the CDR3. The V end lost 7 bases, the J end lost 6 bases, and 16 bases lay between the germline ends. The CDR3 sequence is CASTESPRLNSPLHF. The CDR3 nucleotides read TGTGCCAGCACAGAGAGTCCCCGGCTTAATTCACCCCTCCACTTT.

There are many counts of this clone. The V gene is TRBV20-1, the J gene TRBJ2-3, with D possibly being TRBD1 or TRBD2 (5 bases each). Trimming shortened V by 0 bases and J by 0 bases, and 13 bases separated the two germline ends. The CDR3 is 16 residues long. In germline, CDR1 is DFQATT, CDR2 SNEGSKA (reference sequence). Here the CDR3 DNA reads TGCAGTGCTAGAGATGGGGGAAGCCCTAGCACAGATACGCAGTATTTT. This sequence encodes CSARDGGSPSTDTQYF.

This clone was recorded a few times. The chain couples TRBV24-1 to TRBJ2-7, with D hard to call. Germline CDR1 reads KGHDR; CDR2 reads SFDVKD. The germline V and J ends were trimmed by 0 bases and 6 bases, with 11 bases remaining between them. There are 14 residues in the CDR3. CDR3 loop: CATSDLGDLAEQYF. The CDR3 DNA is TGTGCCACCAGTGATTTGGGCGACTTAGCCGAGCAGTACTTC.

This clone was picked up many times. The rearrangement links TRBV6-1 to TRBJ1-5; TRBD1 might be the D (6 bases). V lost 5 bases, J lost 6 bases, and 11 bases lay in between. This CDR3 is built from 13 residues. The germline gives CDR1 MNHNS, CDR2 SASEGT. The CDR3 DNA is TGTGCCAGCAGTTATACAGGGATTCAGCCCCAGCATTTT. The encoded protein is CASSYTGIQPQHF.

This clone has at least ten counts. V and J are TRBV28 and TRBJ2-7; 8 nucleotides align to TRBD1. The CDR3 runs to 15 residues. The germline V gene encodes CDR1 MDHEN and CDR2 SYDVKM. Trimming cost V 5 bases and J 6 bases; bases outside gene matches: 12. CDR3 protein: CASSTRQGRYSEQYF. The CDR3 coding sequence is TGTGCCAGCAGTACTAGACAGGGGAGGTATAGCGAGCAGTACTTC.

DNA of the CDR3: TGTGCCAGCAGTGCTTGGGACCTTACCACAGATACGCAGTATTTT. Translated, it gives CASSAWDLTTDTQYF. The chain carries TRBV9 and TRBJ2-3; D is tentatively TRBD1 or TRBD2 (5 bases each). The CDR3 is made up of 15 amino acids. Per germline, CDR1 SGDLS and CDR2 YYNGEE. V lost 5 bases, J lost 2 bases, and 15 bases lay in between.

This clone was recorded at least ten times. V gene TRBV4-1 combines with J gene TRBJ2-5, with D hard to call. The germline V and J ends were trimmed by 0 bases and 2 bases, with 10 bases remaining between them. The CDR3 runs 15 residues. Germline CDR1 reads MGHRA; CDR2 reads YSYEKL. In DNA, the CDR3 is TGCGCCAGCAGCCAAGAGGGCCATTCTCAAGAGACCCAGTACTTC. It is translated as CASSQEGHSQETQYF.

This clone was recorded many times. The rearrangement joins TRBV6-1 to TRBJ2-5, with 8 bases identical to TRBD2. CDR3 length: 15 residues. The V and J ends lost 2 bases and 13 bases, in that order; junction bases with no gene match: 15. Germline lookup yields CDR1 MNHNS and CDR2 SASEGT. The chain's CDR3 is CASSEYPSGPEPMYF. DNA of the CDR3: TGTGCCAGCAGTGAATATCCTAGCGGGCCGGAGCCCATGTACTTC.

Details on this clone: The junction and the germline gene differ at one end; a read error may be behind it. The V and J genes are TRBV30 and TRBJ2-7; 11 positions match TRBD1. The CDR3 covers 15 residues. Per the germline V gene, CDR1 is GTSNPN and CDR2 is SVGIG (reference sequence). The CDR3 sequence: CAWINRDRGNSPLHF. The CDR3 DNA reads as TGTGCCTGGATAAACCGGGACAGGGGGAATTCACCCCTCCACTTC.

For this clone: Possible read error: a much larger clone is one base away. Other DNA sequences of this sample code for an identical CDR3. The V gene is TRBV10-3, the J gene TRBJ1-1; D ambiguous. Trimming took 6 bases from V and 7 from J, leaving 9 bases between them. The CDR3 spans 11 residues. Looked up from germline, CDR1 is ENHRY and CDR2 is SYGVKD. CDR3 coding DNA: TGTGCCATCAGGCGTACAGATGAAGCTTTCTTT. It encodes CAIRRTDEAFF.